This TCR beta chain was sequenced in a study of beta chain features in type 1 diabetes. Expressed TCRB transcripts were sequenced because the entire RNA isolate underwent reverse transcription. This table comes from immunoSEQ multiplex PCR, and its TCRdb copy is limited to in-frame clones, with some not included. The sample lists some 63,000 clones; roughly half were seen once. Stem cell-like memory, regulatory, central memory and naive CD4+ cells were sorted via CD45RO/CCR7/CD25/CD127/CD95/CD27. Purity (above 95%) was reached by all sorted populations. Whole-study findings and limits: All four CD4+ subsets from Type 1 diabetes patients carried moderately but significantly shorter TCRB CDR3s.

Trimming shortened V by 1 base and J by 0 bases, and 7 bases separated the two germline ends. The germline CDR1 and CDR2 sequences are SGHRS and YFSETQ. The CDR3 is 15 residues long. This clone was detected only a few times. What it recognizes is unknown. The material sequenced was central memory CD4+ T cells from blood. This sequence was found in a man aged 25-45 years with type 1 diabetes. The V call is TRBV5-1, the J call TRBJ2-2; D not certain. The CDR3 bases are TGCGCCAGCAGCTTGAGTCAGGCGAACACCGGGGAGCTGTTTTTT. Its translation: CASSLSQANTGELFF.